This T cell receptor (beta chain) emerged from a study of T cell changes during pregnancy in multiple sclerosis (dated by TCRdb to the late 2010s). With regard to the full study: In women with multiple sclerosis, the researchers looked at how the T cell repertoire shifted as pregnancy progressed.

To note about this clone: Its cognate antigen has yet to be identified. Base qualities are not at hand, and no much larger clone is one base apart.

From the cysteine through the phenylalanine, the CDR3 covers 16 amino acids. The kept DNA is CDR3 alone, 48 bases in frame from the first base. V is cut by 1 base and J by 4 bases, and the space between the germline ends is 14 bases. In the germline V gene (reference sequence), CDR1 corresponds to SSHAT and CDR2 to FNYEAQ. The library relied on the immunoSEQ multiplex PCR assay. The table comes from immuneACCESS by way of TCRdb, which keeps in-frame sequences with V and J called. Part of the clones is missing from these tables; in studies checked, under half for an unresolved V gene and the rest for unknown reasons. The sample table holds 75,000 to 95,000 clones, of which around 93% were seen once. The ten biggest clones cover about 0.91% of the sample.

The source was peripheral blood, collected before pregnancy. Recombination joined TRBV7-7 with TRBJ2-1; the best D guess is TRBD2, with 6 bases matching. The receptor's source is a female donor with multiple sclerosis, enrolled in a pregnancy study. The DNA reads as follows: TGTGCCAGCAGCTTAGAACCGGGGGTGGTATACAATGAGCAGTTCTTC. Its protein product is CASSLEPGVVYNEQFF.